The 14 T cell receptor beta chains below all came from one sample that was sequenced in a study of cytomegalovirus exposure and HLA in healthy donors. The primer mix had 60 Vbeta and 13 Jbeta primers. Sequenced by immunoSEQ multiplex PCR; TCRdb stores in-frame clones only, minus some. The repertoire includes roughly 120,000 clones, roughly four fifths of them detected once, and around 1.9% sits in the top ten. The sample was PBMCs. The receptors shown here come from a man between 35 and 55 years old in good health and CMV-seronegative.

This clone was found once. V gene TRBV19 combines with J gene TRBJ2-6, with D possibly being TRBD1 (6 bases). Trimming left V 5 bases short and J 2 bases short, with 10 bases between. Germline V gene sequence: CDR1 LNHDA, CDR2 SQIVND (reference sequence). CDR3 size: 15 residues. The CDR3 DNA reads as TGTGCCAGTAGTCGAAGGACAGCTGGGGCCAACGTCCTGACTTTC. Its translation: CASSRRTAGANVLTF.

The rearrangement links TRBV5-4 to TRBJ1-2; a possible D gene is TRBD1 (6 bases). Germline assignment: CDR1 SGHNT and CDR2 YYREEE (reference sequence). CDR3 size: 13 residues. V was pared by 4 bases and J by 8 bases, with 15 bases between. As DNA, the CDR3 is TGTGCCAGCAGCCAAACCAGGGGTGGCGGCTACACCTTC. Translation gives CASSQTRGGGYTF. Supplemented by reference TRBV5-4 and TRBJ1-2, the full variable domain reads ETGVTQSPTHLIKTRGQQVTLRCSSQSGHNTVSWYQQALGQGPQFIFQYYREEENGRGNFPPRFSGLQFPNYSSELNVNALELDDSALYLCASSQTRGGGYTFGSGTRLTVV.

This clone came up a few times. The V and J genes are TRBV6-5 and TRBJ1-1; 7 bases are a match to TRBD1. The CDR3 has 13 amino acids. J lost 3 bases, V lost 6 bases, and 4 bases had no gene match. CDR1 and CDR2 (germline): MNHEY, SVGAGI. The CDR3 loop reads CASRRGTDTEAFF. For the CDR3, the DNA is TGTGCCAGCAGAAGGGGGACAGACACTGAAGCTTTCTTT.

The V and J genes are TRBV18 and TRBJ1-1, with D possibly TRBD1 on 5 matching bases. V shed 4 bases and J shed 5 bases, with 20 bases lying between them. The CDR3 sequence is 16 residues long. Germline-derived CDR1 and CDR2 are KGHSH and LQKENI. DNA for the CDR3: TGTGCCAGCTCACGGGATAGGTCGGGGGTGGCTACTGAAGCTTTCTTT. Amino acids: CASSRDRSGVATEAFF.

The chain couples TRBV4-3 to TRBJ1-1; 7 nucleotides match TRBD1. The J segment lost 4 bases and the V segment lost 10 bases, leaving 6 bases of the junction unmatched. The germline gives CDR1 LGHNA, CDR2 YSLEER. This CDR3 is 12 amino acids long. The CDR3: CATEAGGTEAFF. DNA for the CDR3: TGCGCCACCGAGGCAGGGGGCACTGAAGCTTTCTTT.

A word on this clone: Compared with germline, one end of the junction differs, possibly owing to a read error. This sequence joins TRBV7-9 and TRBJ2-7; D remains unclear. The germline V gene encodes CDR1 SEHNR and CDR2 FQNEAQ (reference sequence). The CDR3 runs to 15 residues. CDR3 loop: CSSSLDGPRAYEQYF. In DNA, the CDR3 is TGTTCCAGCAGCTTAGATGGTCCACGAGCCTACGAGCAGTACTTC.

The chain carries TRBV18 and TRBJ1-4; 7 nucleotides line up with TRBD1. Germline V CDR1 and CDR2: KGHSH, LQKENI. This CDR3 is built from 19 residues. Unmatched junction bases numbered 16, after V lost 6 bases and J lost 0 bases. The CDR3 region has the DNA TGTGCCAGCTCTCCCCAGGGGGTTGGCGGCCTTGCAACTAATGAAAAACTGTTTTTT. Translation gives CASSPQGVGGLATNEKLFF.

The chain uses TRBV27 and TRBJ2-3, with 10 positions matching TRBD2. The CDR3 loop spans 15 amino acids. The V gene's germline CDR1 is MNHEY and CDR2 SMNVEV (reference sequence). Trimming at V came to 6 bases and at J to 0 bases, leaving 3 bases not matched to a gene. CDR3 nucleotide sequence: TGTGCCAGCAGCACTAGCGGGGTGAGCACAGATACGCAGTATTTT. Residues: CASSTSGVSTDTQYF.

The chain combines TRBV7-9 with TRBJ2-3; a weak D match, TRBD2 (6 bases). V lost 5 bases and J 8 bases, leaving 17 bases between the germline ends. This CDR3 is 14 amino acids long. Germline V gene sequence: CDR1 SEHNR, CDR2 FQNEAQ (reference sequence). This CDR3 reads CASSRSPGVGTQYF. The CDR3 DNA reads TGTGCCAGCAGCCGTAGTCCGGGGGTTGGTACGCAGTATTTT. The full variable domain, completed using reference TRBV7-9 and TRBJ2-3, is DTGVSQNPRHKITKRGQNVTFRCDPISEHNRLYWYRQTLGQGPEFLTYFQNEAQLEKSRLLSDRFSAERPKGSFSTLEIQRTEQGDSAMYLCASSRSPGVGTQYFGPGTRLTVL.

The genes are TRBV19 and TRBJ2-7, with 10 bases matching TRBD1. The ends lost 2 bases at V and 5 bases at J; junction bases unmatched: 6. The CDR3 spans 15 residues. Looked up from germline, CDR1 is LNHDA and CDR2 is SQIVND (reference sequence). This chain's CDR3 is CASSITGTGAHEQYF. The CDR3 DNA sequence: TGTGCCAGTAGTATAACCGGGACAGGGGCCCACGAGCAGTACTTC.

This clone was picked up a small number of times. The V gene is TRBV28, the J gene TRBJ2-5; no definite D call. The CDR3 is 11 residues long. Trimming took off 6 bases at V and 5 bases at J, with 7 bases between the two ends. The germline V gene has CDR1 MDHEN and CDR2 SYDVKM. The CDR3 DNA is TGTGCCAGCAGCCCGTATGAGACCCAGTACTTC. This codes for CASSPYETQYF.

The chain employs TRBV7-6 and TRBJ2-3; unclear D gene. The CDR3 spans 14 residues. The V end lost 1 base, the J end lost 0 bases, and 5 bases lay between the germline ends. Per the germline V gene, CDR1 is SGHVS and CDR2 is FNYEAQ. CDR3 sequence (DNA): TGTGCCAGCAGCTTAGGTCGGAGCACAGATACGCAGTATTTT. Translated: CASSLGRSTDTQYF.

The DNA for the CDR3 is TGTGCCAGCTCACCGGTGCCGGGGGGGAACGAGCAGTACTTC. Its translation is CASSPVPGGNEQYF. The chain employs TRBV18 and TRBJ2-7; 8 nucleotides match TRBD2. There are 14 residues in the CDR3. With V trimmed by 3 bases and J by 5 bases, 6 bases remained unmatched. Looked up from germline, CDR1 is KGHSH and CDR2 is LQKENI.

This chain links TRBV27 with TRBJ2-5, with 9 bases that match TRBD2. Germline V gene sequence: CDR1 MNHEY, CDR2 SMNVEV (reference sequence). Unmatched junction bases numbered 12, after V lost 6 bases and J lost 7 bases. This CDR3 region has 15 residues. The CDR3 reads CASRVTIAGARTQYF. Here the CDR3 DNA reads TGTGCCAGCAGGGTGACTATAGCGGGGGCCAGGACCCAGTACTTC.